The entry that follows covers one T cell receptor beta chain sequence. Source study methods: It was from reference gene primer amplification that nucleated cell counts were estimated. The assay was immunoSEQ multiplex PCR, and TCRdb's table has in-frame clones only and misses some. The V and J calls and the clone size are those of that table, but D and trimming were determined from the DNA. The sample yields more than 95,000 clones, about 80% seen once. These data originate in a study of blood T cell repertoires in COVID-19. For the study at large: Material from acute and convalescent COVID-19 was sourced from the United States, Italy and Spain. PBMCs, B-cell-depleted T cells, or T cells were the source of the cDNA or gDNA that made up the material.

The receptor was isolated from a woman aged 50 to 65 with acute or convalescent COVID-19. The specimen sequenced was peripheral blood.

This CDR3 reads CASSPGTSRTNEQFF. The DNA of the CDR3 is TGTGCCAGCAGCCCCGGGACTAGCCGTACTAATGAGCAGTTCTTC. This sequence joins TRBV7-2 and TRBJ2-1; 9 bases are shared with TRBD2. Germline V gene lookup returns CDR1 SGHTA and CDR2 FQGNSA. The CDR3 is made up of 15 amino acids. Trimming cost V 5 bases and J 7 bases; bases outside gene matches: 9.